These T cell receptor beta chains were read from a single sample in a study of patients and donors after allogeneic stem cell transplantation. TCRdb re-called the RT-PCR reads with MiXCR, one entry per CDR3 protein. The table includes about 960,000 distinct CDR3 sequences, roughly 18% detected once. Sequencing input: blood, either unsorted or a sorted T cell fraction (not recorded which). The receptors derive from a human donor who was either an allogeneic HSCT recipient or a stem cell or donor lymphocyte infusion donor (not recorded which). It is not recorded whose cells these are; they may come from a transplant donor. The CDR3 runs from the conserved cysteine through the conserved F or W. D genes are given only for firm matches. A clone size is listed for some rows: how often the clone was seen (once, few, many), or a class if it is expanded.

TRBV9,TRBD2,.,TRBJ2-1,CASSGGGLEQFF,TGTGCCAGCAGCGGGGGGGGTCTAGAGCAGTTCTTC
TRBV12-3/TRBV12-4,TRBD1,.,TRBJ1-5,CASSLADRSNQPQHF,TGTGCCAGCAGTTTAGCGGACAGGAGCAATCAGCCCCAGCATTTT
TRBV15,.,few,TRBJ2-7,CATSRARQVPQYF,TGTGCCACCAGCAGGGCCCGCCAGGTCCCACAATACTTC
TRBV4-3,.,.,TRBJ2-5,CASSQKPGETQYF,TGCGCCAGCAGCCAGAAGCCGGGAGAGACCCAGTACTTC
TRBV2,TRBD1,.,TRBJ1-5,CASRNPGQGNNQPQHF,TGTGCCAGCAGGAATCCGGGACAGGGAAACAATCAGCCCCAGCATTTT
TRBV25-1,TRBD1,.,TRBJ1-1,CASSEPSGGNTEAFF,TGTGCCAGCAGTGAACCCTCAGGGGGGAACACTGAAGCTTTCTTT
TRBV5-1,.,few,TRBJ2-4,CASSPGLPTDIQYF,TGCGCCAGCAGCCCAGGACTTCCCACGGACATTCAGTACTTC
TRBV29-1,.,many,TRBJ1-2,CSVEGASYGYTF,TGCAGCGTTGAAGGAGCAAGCTATGGCTACACCTTC
TRBV4-1,TRBD2,few,TRBJ2-1,CASSQEGLAGEGEQFF,TGCGCCAGCAGCCAAGAGGGACTAGCGGGAGAGGGGGAGCAGTTCTTC
TRBV21-1,.,few,TRBJ1-6,CASRIQAGGVWSPLHF,TGTGCCAGCAGAATTCAGGCGGGGGGGGTTTGGTCACCCCTCCACTTT
TRBV7-2,.,.,TRBJ2-2,CASSLARWGNTGELFF,TGTGCCAGCAGCTTAGCGAGATGGGGGAACACCGGGGAGCTGTTTTTT
TRBV12-5,.,few,TRBJ2-2,CASGPEGRANTGELFF,TGTGCTAGTGGTCCCGAGGGGCGGGCTAACACCGGGGAGCTGTTTTTT
TRBV7-8,TRBD2,once,TRBJ2-1,CASSLSPAGVSNEQFF,TGTGCCAGCAGCCTCAGCCCCGCGGGAGTAAGCAATGAGCAGTTCTTC
TRBV5-6,.,.,TRBJ1-3,CASSRASGNTIYF,TGTGCCAGCAGCCGGGCCTCTGGAAACACCATATATTTT
TRBV29-1,.,few,TRBJ1-4,CSVRDGEEKLFF,TGCAGCGTACGGGACGGAGAGGAAAAACTGTTTTTT
TRBV5-1,.,few,TRBJ2-3,CASSPGRYSTDTQYF,TGCGCCAGCAGCCCCGGCCGTTATAGCACAGATACGCAGTATTTT
TRBV7-2,TRBD1,few,TRBJ2-3,CASSSDRGRVDTQYF,TGTGCCAGCAGCTCGGACAGGGGAAGGGTAGATACGCAGTATTTT
TRBV28,.,.,TRBJ2-1,CASSFLRLQQFF,TGTGCCAGCAGTTTTCTCCGGCTACAGCAGTTCTTC
TRBV3-1,.,.,TRBJ1-1,CASSQDVYGELTEAFF,TGTGCCAGCAGCCAAGATGTGTATGGGGAGTTGACTGAAGCTTTCTTT
TRBV12-3/TRBV12-4,TRBD1,few,TRBJ1-2,CASSAPKDRSYGYTF,TGTGCCAGCAGTGCACCAAAGGACAGGTCTTATGGCTACACCTTC
TRBV10-3,.,.,TRBJ1-3,CAISQEVSGNTIYF,TGTGCCATCAGTCAAGAAGTCTCTGGAAACACCATATATTTT
TRBV12-3/TRBV12-4,TRBD1,many,TRBJ1-4,CASSGTGPEKLFF,TGTGCCAGCAGTGGGACAGGGCCTGAAAAACTGTTTTTT
TRBV11-2,.,.,TRBJ2-5,CASRSRGRETQYF,TGTGCCAGCAGATCCCGGGGGCGAGAGACCCAGTACTTC
TRBV10-3,TRBD2,.,TRBJ2-7,CAISALLAGAFYEQYF,TGTGCCATCAGTGCCCTTCTAGCGGGAGCGTTCTACGAGCAGTACTTC
TRBV10-3,.,many,TRBJ2-3,CAISGQLMTTDTQYF,TGTGCCATCAGTGGACAGCTAATGACCACAGATACGCAGTATTTT
TRBV27,.,.,TRBJ1-6,CASSLTITYNSPLHF,TGTGCCAGCAGTTTAACCATTACTTATAATTCACCCCTCCACTTT
TRBV29-1,.,many,TRBJ2-2,CSVVLRNTGELFF,TGCAGCGTTGTACTTAGGAACACCGGGGAGCTGTTTTTT
TRBV5-1,TRBD2,few,TRBJ2-1,CASSLGLAVSSYNEQFF,TGCGCCAGCAGCCTGGGACTAGCGGTGAGCTCCTACAATGAGCAGTTCTTC
TRBV3-1,.,few,TRBJ2-7,CASSQSGMGSYEQYF,TGTGCCAGCAGCCAATCCGGGATGGGATCCTACGAGCAGTACTTC
TRBV6-5,.,few,TRBJ1-5,CASSYSWTPPQPQHF,TGTGCCAGCAGTTACTCTTGGACGCCCCCTCAGCCCCAGCATTTT
TRBV27,TRBD2,.,TRBJ2-1,CASSLVPGLAGGEQFF,TGTGCCAGCAGTTTAGTACCGGGACTAGCGGGGGGTGAGCAGTTCTTC
TRBV9,TRBD2,.,TRBJ2-2,CASGGTSNTGELFF,TGTGCCAGCGGGGGGACTAGCAACACCGGGGAGCTGTTTTTT
TRBV9,.,many,TRBJ1-1,CASSVGAAVNTEAFF,TGTGCCAGCAGCGTGGGGGCGGCAGTTAACACTGAAGCTTTCTTT
TRBV3-1,.,few,TRBJ2-2,CASSPPRTRNTGELFF,TGTGCCAGCAGCCCCCCACGAACAAGGAACACCGGGGAGCTGTTTTTT
TRBV7-2,.,few,TRBJ2-1,CASSLDPGLDYNEQFF,TGTGCCAGCAGCTTAGATCCGGGACTTGACTACAATGAGCAGTTCTTC
TRBV6-1,TRBD1,.,TRBJ1-5,CASQGGGNSNQPQHF,TGTGCCAGCCAGGGGGGGGGAAATAGCAATCAGCCCCAGCATTTT
TRBV6-1,TRBD2,.,TRBJ2-7,CASRKTSGNSYEQYF,TGTGCCAGCAGGAAGACTAGCGGGAACTCCTACGAGCAGTACTTC
TRBV6-5,.,.,TRBJ2-1,CASSYSGMQFF,TGTGCCAGCAGTTACTCGGGCATGCAGTTCTTC
TRBV29-1,.,few,TRBJ2-1,CNPPAGVYNEQFF,TGCAACCCTCCGGCAGGGGTGTACAATGAGCAGTTCTTC
TRBV6-5,TRBD1,.,TRBJ1-2,CASSTGAYGYTF,TGTGCCAGCAGCACAGGGGCCTATGGCTACACCTTC
TRBV6-2/TRBV6-3,TRBD2,.,TRBJ2-5,CASSTTSGPGQETQYF,TGTGCCAGCAGTACGACTAGCGGACCCGGGCAAGAGACCCAGTACTTC
TRBV6-2/TRBV6-3,.,.,TRBJ1-5,CASGRGWGYNQPQHF,TGTGCCAGCGGAAGGGGATGGGGTTACAATCAGCCCCAGCATTTT
TRBV7-2,TRBD1,.,TRBJ1-1,CASSLEARQGNTEAFF,TGTGCCAGCAGCTTAGAGGCCCGACAGGGAAACACTGAAGCTTTCTTT
TRBV7-8,.,few,TRBJ2-6,CASSLASITNVLTF,TGTGCCAGCAGCTTAGCCTCTATAACCAACGTCCTGACTTTC
TRBV28,.,once,TRBJ1-4,CASSFRYNEKLFF,TGTGCCAGCAGTTTCCGTTACAATGAAAAACTGTTTTTT
TRBV24-1,TRBD1,.,TRBJ2-1,CATDRDSLYNEQFF,TGTGCCACTGACCGGGACAGCCTTTACAATGAGCAGTTCTTC
TRBV6-2/TRBV6-3,.,few,TRBJ1-2,CASSRTLAGSLKPYGYTF,TGTGCCAGCAGCCGTACATTGGCCGGGAGCCTGAAACCCTATGGCTACACCTTC
TRBV2,TRBD1,.,TRBJ2-7,CASGQGGEYEQYF,TGTGCCAGCGGCCAAGGGGGCGAGTACGAGCAGTACTTC
TRBV4-3,.,few,TRBJ1-2,CASSQDRGGTPYGYTF,TGCGCCAGCAGCCAAGATCGAGGGGGGACCCCCTATGGCTACACCTTC
TRBV6-2/TRBV6-3,TRBD1,many,TRBJ1-2,CASSRRGNYGYTF,TGTGCCAGCAGTCGCAGGGGGAACTATGGCTACACCTTC
TRBV12-3/TRBV12-4,TRBD1,few,TRBJ1-4,CASSGDREGEKLFF,TGTGCCAGCAGTGGGGACAGGGAGGGTGAAAAACTGTTTTTT
TRBV9,.,few,TRBJ1-2,CASSVVDRRYGYTF,TGTGCCAGCAGCGTAGTCGACCGCCGATATGGCTACACCTTC